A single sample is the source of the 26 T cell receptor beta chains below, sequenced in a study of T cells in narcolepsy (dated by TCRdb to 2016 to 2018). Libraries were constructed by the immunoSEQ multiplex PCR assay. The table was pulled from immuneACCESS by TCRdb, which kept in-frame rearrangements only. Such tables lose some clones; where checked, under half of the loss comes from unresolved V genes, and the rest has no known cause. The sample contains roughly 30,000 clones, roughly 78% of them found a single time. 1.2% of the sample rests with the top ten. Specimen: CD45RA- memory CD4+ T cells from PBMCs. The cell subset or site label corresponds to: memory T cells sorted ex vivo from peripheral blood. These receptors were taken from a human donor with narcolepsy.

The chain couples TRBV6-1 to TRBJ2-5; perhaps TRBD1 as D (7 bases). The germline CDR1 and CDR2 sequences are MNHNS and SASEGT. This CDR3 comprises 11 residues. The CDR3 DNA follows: TGTGTCTCACAGGGGAGGGAGACCCAGTACTTC. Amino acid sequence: CVSQGRETQYF.

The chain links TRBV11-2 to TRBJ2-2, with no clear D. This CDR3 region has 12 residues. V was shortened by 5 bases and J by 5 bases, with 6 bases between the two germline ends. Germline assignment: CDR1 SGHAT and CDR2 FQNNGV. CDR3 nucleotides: TGTGCCAGCAGCCGAGAGACCGGGGAGCTGTTTTTT. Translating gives CASSRETGELFF.

The CDR3 reads CASGDTGWSHTGELFF. As DNA, the CDR3 is TGTGCTAGTGGTGACACAGGGTGGAGTCACACCGGGGAGCTGTTTTTT. V and J are TRBV12-5 and TRBJ2-2; the D gene is possibly TRBD1 (6 bases). CDR3 length: 16 residues. Germline-derived CDR1 and CDR2 are LGHNT and FRNRAP. Trimming cost V 5 bases and J 3 bases, with 16 bases left between them.

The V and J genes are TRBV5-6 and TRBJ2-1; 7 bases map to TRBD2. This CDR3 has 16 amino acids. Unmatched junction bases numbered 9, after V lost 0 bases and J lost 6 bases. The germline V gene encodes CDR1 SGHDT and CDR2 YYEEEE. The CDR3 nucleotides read TGTGCCAGCAGCTTGGGGGGCGGGAGTTTGACCAATGAGCAGTTCTTC. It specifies CASSLGGGSLTNEQFF.

CDR3: CASKPQGAMYQPQHF. CDR3 bases: TGTGCCAGTAAACCCCAGGGGGCGATGTATCAGCCCCAGCATTTT. The chain recombines TRBV19 with TRBJ1-5, with 8 nucleotides matching TRBD1. The J segment lost 5 bases and the V segment lost 7 bases, leaving 10 bases of the junction unmatched. Germline V CDR1 and CDR2: LNHDA, SQIVND (reference sequence). This CDR3 comprises 15 residues.

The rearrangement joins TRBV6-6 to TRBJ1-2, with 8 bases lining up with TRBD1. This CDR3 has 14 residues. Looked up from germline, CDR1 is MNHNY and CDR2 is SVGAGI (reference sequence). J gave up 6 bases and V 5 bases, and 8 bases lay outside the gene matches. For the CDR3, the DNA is TGTGCCAGCAGTCGACTCCAGGGGGCGGATGGCTACACCTTC. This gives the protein CASSRLQGADGYTF.

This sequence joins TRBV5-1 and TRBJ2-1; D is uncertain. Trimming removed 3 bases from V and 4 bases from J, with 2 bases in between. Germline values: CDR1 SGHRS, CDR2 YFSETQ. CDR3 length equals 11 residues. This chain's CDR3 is CASSSYNEQFF. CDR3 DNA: TGCGCCAGCAGCTCTTACAATGAGCAGTTCTTC.

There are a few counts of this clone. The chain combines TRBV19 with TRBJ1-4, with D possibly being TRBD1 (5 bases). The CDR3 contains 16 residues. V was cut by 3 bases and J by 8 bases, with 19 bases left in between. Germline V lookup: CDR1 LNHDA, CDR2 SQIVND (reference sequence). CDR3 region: CASSIISGAGGEKLFF. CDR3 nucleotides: TGTGCCAGTAGTATTATTAGCGGGGCTGGAGGAGAAAAACTGTTTTTT.

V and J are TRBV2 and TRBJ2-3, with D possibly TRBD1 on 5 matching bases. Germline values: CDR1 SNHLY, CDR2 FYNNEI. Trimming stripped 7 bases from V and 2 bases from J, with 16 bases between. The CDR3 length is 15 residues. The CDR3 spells CASTNDRRVTDTQYF. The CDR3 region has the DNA TGTGCCAGCACCAACGACAGACGCGTCACAGATACGCAGTATTTT.

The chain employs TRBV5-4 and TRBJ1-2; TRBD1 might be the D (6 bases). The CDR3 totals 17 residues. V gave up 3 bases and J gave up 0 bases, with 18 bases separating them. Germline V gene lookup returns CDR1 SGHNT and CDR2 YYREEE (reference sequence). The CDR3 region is CASSSPKQGAPNYGYTF. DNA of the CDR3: TGTGCCAGCAGCTCTCCCAAACAGGGCGCTCCTAACTATGGCTACACCTTC.

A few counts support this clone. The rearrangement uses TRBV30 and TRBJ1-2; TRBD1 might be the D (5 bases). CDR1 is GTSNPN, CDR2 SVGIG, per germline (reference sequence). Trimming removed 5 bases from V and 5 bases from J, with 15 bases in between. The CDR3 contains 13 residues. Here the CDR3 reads CAWGHGSVYGYTF. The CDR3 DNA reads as TGTGCCTGGGGACACGGGTCGGTGTATGGCTACACCTTC.

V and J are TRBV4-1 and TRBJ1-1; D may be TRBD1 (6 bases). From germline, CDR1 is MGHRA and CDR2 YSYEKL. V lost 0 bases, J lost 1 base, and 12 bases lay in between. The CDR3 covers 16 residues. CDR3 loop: CASSQEPGTPNTEAFF. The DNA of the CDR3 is TGCGCCAGCAGCCAAGAGCCCGGGACACCGAACACTGAAGCTTTCTTT.

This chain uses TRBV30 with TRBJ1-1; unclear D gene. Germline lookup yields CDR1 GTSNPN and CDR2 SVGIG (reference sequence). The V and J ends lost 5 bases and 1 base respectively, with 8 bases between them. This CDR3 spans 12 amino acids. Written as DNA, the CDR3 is TGTGCCTGGTCACCCCAGAACACTGAAGCTTTCTTT. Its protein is CAWSPQNTEAFF. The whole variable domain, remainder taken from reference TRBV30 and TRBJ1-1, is SQTIHQWPATLVQPVGSPLSLECTVEGTSNPNLYWYRQAAGRGLQLLFYSVGIGQISSEVPQNLSASRPQDRQFILSSKKLLLSDSGFYLCAWSPQNTEAFFGQGTRLTVV.

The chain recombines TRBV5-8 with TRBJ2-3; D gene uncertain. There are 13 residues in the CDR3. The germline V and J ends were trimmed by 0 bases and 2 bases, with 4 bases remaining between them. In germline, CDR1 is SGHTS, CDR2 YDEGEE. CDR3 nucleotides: TGTGCCAGCAGCTTGGACCCCACAGATACGCAGTATTTT. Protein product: CASSLDPTDTQYF.

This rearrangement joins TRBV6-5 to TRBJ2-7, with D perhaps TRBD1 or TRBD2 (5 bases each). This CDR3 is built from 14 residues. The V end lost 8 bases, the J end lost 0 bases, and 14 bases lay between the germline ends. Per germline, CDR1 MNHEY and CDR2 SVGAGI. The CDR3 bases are TGTGCCAGCGCCCGGGGCGGTAACTCCTACGAGCAGTACTTC. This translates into CASARGGNSYEQYF.

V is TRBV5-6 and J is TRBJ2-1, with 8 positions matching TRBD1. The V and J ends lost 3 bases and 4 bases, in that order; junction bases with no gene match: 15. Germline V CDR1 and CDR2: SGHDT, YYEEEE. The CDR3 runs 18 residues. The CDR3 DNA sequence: TGTGCCAGCAGCTCGGGCCCCGTTCGGGACAGGTCTTACAATGAGCAGTTCTTC. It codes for CASSSGPVRDRSYNEQFF.

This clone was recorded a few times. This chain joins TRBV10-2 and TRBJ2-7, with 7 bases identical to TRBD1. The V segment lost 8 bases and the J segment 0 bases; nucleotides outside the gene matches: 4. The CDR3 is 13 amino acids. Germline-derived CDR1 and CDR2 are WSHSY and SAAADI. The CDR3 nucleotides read TGCGCCAGCCGTGGACAGGCCTCCTACGAGCAGTACTTC. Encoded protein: CASRGQASYEQYF.

CDR3 region: CASSFLNTGELFF. The CDR3 DNA follows: TGTGCCAGCAGCTTTTTGAACACCGGGGAGCTGTTTTTT. The chain combines TRBV7-3 with TRBJ2-2, with D unresolved. This CDR3 comprises 13 residues. Looked up from germline, CDR1 is SGHTA and CDR2 is FQGTGA. The V and J ends lost 3 bases and 1 base respectively, with 3 bases between them.

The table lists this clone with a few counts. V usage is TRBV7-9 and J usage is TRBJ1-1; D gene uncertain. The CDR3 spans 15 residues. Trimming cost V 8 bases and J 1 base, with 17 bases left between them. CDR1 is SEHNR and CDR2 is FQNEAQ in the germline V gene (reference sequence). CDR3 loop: CASLPGFGKNTEAFF. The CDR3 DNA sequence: TGTGCCAGCCTCCCCGGTTTTGGAAAGAACACTGAAGCTTTCTTT.

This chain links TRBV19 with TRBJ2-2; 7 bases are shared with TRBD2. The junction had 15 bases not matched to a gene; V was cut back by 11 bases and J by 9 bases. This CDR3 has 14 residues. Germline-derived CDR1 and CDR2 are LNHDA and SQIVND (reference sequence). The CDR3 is CASGGEGHNRELFF. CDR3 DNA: TGTGCCTCGGGTGGGGAGGGCCATAACAGGGAGCTGTTTTTT.

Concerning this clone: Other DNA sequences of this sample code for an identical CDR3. As DNA, the CDR3 is TGTGCCAGCAGCTTAGGGGCGGTGGGACCAGATACGCAGTATTTT. This codes for CASSLGAVGPDTQYF. This chain connects TRBV7-9 to TRBJ2-3, with D perhaps TRBD1 or TRBD2 (5 bases each). Germline CDR1 and CDR2: SEHNR and FQNEAQ (reference sequence). The CDR3 contains 15 residues. The V end was cut by 1 base, the J end by 4 bases, with 12 bases between.

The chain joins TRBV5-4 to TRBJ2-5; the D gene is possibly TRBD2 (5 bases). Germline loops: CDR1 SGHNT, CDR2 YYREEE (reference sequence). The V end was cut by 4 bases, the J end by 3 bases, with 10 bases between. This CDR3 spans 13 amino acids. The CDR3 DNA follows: TGTGCCAGCAGCCGTCGGGATAAAGAGACCCAGTACTTC. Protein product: CASSRRDKETQYF.

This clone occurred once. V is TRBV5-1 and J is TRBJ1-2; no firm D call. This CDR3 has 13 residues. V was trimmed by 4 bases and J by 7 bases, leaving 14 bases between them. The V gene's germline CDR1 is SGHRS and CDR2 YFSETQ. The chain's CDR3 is CASSLISGSGYTF. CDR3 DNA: TGCGCCAGCAGCCTAATCTCGGGCTCTGGCTACACCTTC.

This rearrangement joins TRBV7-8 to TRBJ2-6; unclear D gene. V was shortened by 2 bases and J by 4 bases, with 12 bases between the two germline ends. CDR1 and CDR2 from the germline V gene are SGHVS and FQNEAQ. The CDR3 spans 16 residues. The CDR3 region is CASSLRSLGGANVLTF. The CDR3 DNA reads TGTGCCAGCAGCTTAAGATCCCTCGGGGGGGCCAACGTCCTGACTTTC.

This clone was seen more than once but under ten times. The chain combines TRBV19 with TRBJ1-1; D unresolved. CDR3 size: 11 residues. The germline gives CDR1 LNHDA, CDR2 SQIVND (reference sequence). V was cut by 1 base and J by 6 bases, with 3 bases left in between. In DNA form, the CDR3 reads TGTGCCAGTAGTATAGCCGCTGAAGCTTTCTTT. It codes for CASSIAAEAFF.

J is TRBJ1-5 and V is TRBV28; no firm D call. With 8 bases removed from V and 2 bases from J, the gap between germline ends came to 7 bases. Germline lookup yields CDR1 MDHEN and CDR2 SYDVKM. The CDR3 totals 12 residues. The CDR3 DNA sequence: TGTGCCAGCTGTGTGGGCAATCAGCCCCAGCATTTT. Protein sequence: CASCVGNQPQHF.